Reported below is one TCR beta chain. The sample is drawn from a study of T-cell reconstitution after alpha-beta-depleted transplantation in children. Germline V CDR1 and CDR2: SGHDT, YYEEEE. The CDR3 contains 13 residues. V was shortened by 4 bases and J by 7 bases, with 14 bases between the two germline ends. As it was prepared, the TCRbeta library received unique molecular identifiers. TCRdb analysed the PCR reads with MiXCR anew, one entry per CDR3 protein. The sample records approximately 400,000 distinct CDR3 sequences, around 9.9% being singletons. The chain combines TRBV5-6 with TRBJ1-2; TRBD1 is a possible D gene (6 bases). The receptor was isolated from a human donor who donated a stem cell graft to a child with acute myeloid leukemia. The specimen comprised PBMCs from the stem cell graft donor, sampled from the stem cell graft. CDR3 nucleotide sequence: TGTGCCAGCAGCCAAAACAGGGTATTTGGCTACACCTTC. It yields the protein CASSQNRVFGYTF. Filled out from reference TRBV5-6 and TRBJ1-2, the complete variable domain reads DAGVTQSPTHLIKTRGQQVTLRCSPKSGHDTVSWYQQALGQGPQFIFQYYEEEERQRGNFPDRFSGHQFPNYSSELNVNALLLGDSALYLCASSQNRVFGYTFGSGTRLTVV.